The 3 T cell receptor beta chains below come from one sample, sequenced in a study of blood T cell repertoires in COVID-19. The table came from immunoSEQ multiplex PCR; TCRdb's copy has only in-frame clones and leaves some out. The sample holds fewer than 250,000 clones, around 84% seen once. The sequencing sample was made of peripheral blood. The receptors shown here come from a human donor in a cohort sampled during active COVID-19.

The gene calls are TRBV5-1 and TRBJ2-2, with D possibly matching TRBD2 (6 bases). V dropped 4 bases and J dropped 1 base, with 8 bases sitting between them. There are 14 residues in the CDR3. CDR1 and CDR2 from the germline V gene are SGHRS and YFSETQ. The CDR3 DNA sequence: TGCGCCAGCAGCCTTAGCGGGAACACCGGGGAGCTGTTTTTT. Translated: CASSLSGNTGELFF.

The J gene is TRBJ1-4, the V gene TRBV7-8; D remains ambiguous. Germline V CDR1 and CDR2: SGHVS, FQNEAQ. The CDR3 loop spans 20 amino acids. Deletions cut 5 bases from V and 0 bases from J, with 25 bases between. As DNA, the CDR3 is TGTGCCAGCAGCCAGCCTCCCATCCCAACACAGCTAACAACTAATGAAAAACTGTTTTTT. Its protein product is CASSQPPIPTQLTTNEKLFF.

The genes are TRBV7-6 and TRBJ2-7; TRBD1 matches 10 bases. The germline CDR1 and CDR2 sequences are SGHVS and FNYEAQ. The CDR3 covers 18 residues. Unmatched junction bases numbered 12, after V lost 1 base and J lost 3 bases. CDR3 protein: CASSLGPQGQGGIYEQYF. For the CDR3, the DNA is TGTGCCAGCAGCTTAGGTCCCCAAGGACAGGGGGGTATCTACGAGCAGTACTTC.